This T cell receptor (beta chain) was recorded in a study of T cells after yellow fever vaccination. 5'RACE template switching generated TCR cDNA, adding a universal primer site and UMIs. TCRdb passed the 5' RACE reads through MiXCR, listing each CDR3 protein once. Of 510,000 or so distinct CDR3 sequences in the sample, 15% to 20% were seen once. The CDR3 spans 17 residues. CDR1 SGHTA and CDR2 FQGNSA come from the germline V gene. J lost 3 bases, V lost 5 bases, and 15 bases had no gene match. This material consisted of PBMCs, taken 15 days after the yellow fever booster vaccination. This clonotype was obtained from a man aged 30 to 45 who received the YFV17D yellow fever vaccine. The V gene is TRBV7-2, the J gene TRBJ2-7; 8 positions agree with TRBD2. Here the CDR3 reads CASSIRTSSNSYYEQYF. The CDR3, as DNA: TGTGCCAGCAGCATACGGACTAGCAGTAATTCCTACTACGAGCAGTACTTC.